This note documents a single T cell receptor (beta chain) sequence. Its antigen is not identified. These data are taken from a study of post-analysis software for immune sequencing data. Unique molecular identifiers featured in each of the TCR beta cDNA libraries. A population of 1 to 10 million T cells gave rise to about half a million cDNA molecules. A single record per CDR3 protein comes from TCRdb applying MiXCR to the PCR reads. The sample lists about 570,000 distinct CDR3 sequences; roughly 34% were seen once. CDR1 and CDR2 (germline): MGHRA, YSYEKL. CDR3 length: 16 amino acids. The V gene end was trimmed by 0 bases and the J gene end by 8 bases; junction bases not matched to a gene: 6. General study points: A significant reduction in normalized Chao1 diversity was observed in multiple sclerosis patients versus controls. Included in a set of roughly five TRBV segments more frequent in patients than controls were TRBV5-6, TRBV5-1 and TRBV20-1. Samples sharing a preparation batch grouped tightly together when assessed by F measure.

Material for sequencing was blood. This TCR derives from a girl younger than 18 with multiple sclerosis. The genes are TRBV4-1 and TRBJ2-1; 11 positions agree with TRBD2. CDR3 bases: TGCGCCAGCAGCCAAGATAATAGCGGGGGGGGGTATGAGCAGTTCTTC. Protein sequence: CASSQDNSGGGYEQFF.